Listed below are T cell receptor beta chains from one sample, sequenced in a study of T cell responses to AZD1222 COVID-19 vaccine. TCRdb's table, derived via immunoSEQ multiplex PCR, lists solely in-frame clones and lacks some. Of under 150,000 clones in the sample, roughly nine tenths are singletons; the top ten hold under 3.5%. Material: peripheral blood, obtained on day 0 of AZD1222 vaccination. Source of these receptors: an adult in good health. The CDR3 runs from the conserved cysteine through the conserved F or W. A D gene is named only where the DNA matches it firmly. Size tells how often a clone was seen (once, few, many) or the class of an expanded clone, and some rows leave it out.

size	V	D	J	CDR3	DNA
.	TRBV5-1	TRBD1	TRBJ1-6	CASSPGQVISNSPLHF	TGCGCCAGCAGCCCGGGACAGGTGATATCAAATTCACCCCTCCACTTT
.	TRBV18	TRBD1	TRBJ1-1	CASTPATGETEAFF	TGTGCCAGCACTCCTGCGACAGGGGAGACTGAAGCTTTCTTT
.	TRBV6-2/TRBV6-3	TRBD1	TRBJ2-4	CASSPGQGAADIQYF	TGTGCCAGCAGTCCCGGACAGGGGGCAGCGGACATTCAGTACTTC
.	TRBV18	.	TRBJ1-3	CASSPETGRSGNTIYF	TGTGCCAGCTCACCGGAGACAGGACGCTCTGGAAACACCATATATTTT
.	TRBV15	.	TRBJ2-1	CATSRDNLVNEQFF	TGTGCCACCAGCAGAGATAATTTGGTCAATGAGCAGTTCTTC
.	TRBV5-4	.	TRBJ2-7	CASSWGSYEQYF	TGTGCCAGCAGCTGGGGATCCTACGAGCAGTACTTC
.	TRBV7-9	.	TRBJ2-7	CASSLAWHEQYF	TGTGCCAGCAGCTTAGCTTGGCACGAGCAGTACTTC
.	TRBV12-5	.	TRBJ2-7	CASGAGSSYEQYF	TGTGCTAGTGGGGCCGGGAGCTCCTACGAGCAGTACTTC
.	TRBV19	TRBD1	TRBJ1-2	CASSPDRNYGYTF	TGTGCCAGTAGTCCGGACAGGAACTATGGCTACACCTTC
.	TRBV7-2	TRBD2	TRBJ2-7	CASSLNPGLAVEQYF	TGTGCCAGCAGCTTAAACCCCGGACTAGCGGTCGAGCAGTACTTC
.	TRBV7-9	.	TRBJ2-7	CASSSHPAYEQYF	TGTGCCAGCAGTTCTCACCCAGCGTACGAGCAGTACTTC
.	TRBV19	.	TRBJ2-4	CASRSQGRWSF	TGTGCCAGTAGGAGTCAGGGGCGTTGGTCCTTC
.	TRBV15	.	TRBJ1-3	CATTRFPRDINSGNTIYF	TGTGCCACCACACGATTCCCCAGGGACATCAACTCTGGAAACACCATATATTTT
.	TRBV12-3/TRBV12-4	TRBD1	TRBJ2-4	CASSTGTGTIQYF	TGTGCCAGCTCGACCGGGACAGGGACCATTCAGTACTTC
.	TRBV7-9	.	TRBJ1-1	CASSLVVGQGNTEAFF	TGTGCCAGCAGCTTAGTAGTGGGACAAGGGAACACTGAAGCTTTCTTT
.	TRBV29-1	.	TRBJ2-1	CSVGKGRGEQFF	TGCAGCGTCGGCAAAGGACGGGGTGAGCAGTTCTTC
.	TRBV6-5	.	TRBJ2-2	CASSHSGRNTGELFF	TGTGCCAGCAGTCATTCCGGGAGAAACACCGGGGAGCTGTTTTTT
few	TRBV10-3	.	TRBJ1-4	CAIRSGGYNEKLFF	TGTGCCATCAGGTCCGGGGGCTATAATGAAAAACTGTTTTTT
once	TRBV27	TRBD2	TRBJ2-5	CASSLGTSGMETQYF	TGTGCCAGCAGTCTCGGGACTAGCGGGATGGAGACCCAGTACTTC
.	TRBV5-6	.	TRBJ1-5	CASSFASGHVNNQPQHF	TGTGCCAGCAGCTTCGCGTCGGGACACGTTAACAATCAGCCCCAGCATTTT
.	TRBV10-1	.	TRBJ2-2	CASSESRAGNTGELFF	TGCGCCAGCAGTGAGTCGAGAGCGGGGAACACCGGGGAGCTGTTTTTT
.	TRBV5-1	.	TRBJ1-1	CASSLGSGRNTEAFF	TGCGCCAGCAGCTTGGGGTCAGGTCGCAACACTGAAGCTTTCTTT
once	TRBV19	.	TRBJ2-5	CASSIDVGGVFQETQYF	TGTGCCAGTAGTATCGACGTGGGCGGGGTTTTCCAAGAGACCCAGTACTTC
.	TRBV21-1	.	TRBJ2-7	CASSVKREGPYEQYF	TGTGCCAGCAGTGTCAAGCGGGAGGGACCTTACGAGCAGTACTTC
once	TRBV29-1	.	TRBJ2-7	CSVEAPGGGYEQYF	TGCAGCGTTGAAGCCCCGGGGGGCGGGTACGAGCAGTACTTC
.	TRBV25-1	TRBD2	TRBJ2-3	CASSFAGARTDTQYF	TGTGCCAGCAGTTTTGCGGGAGCCCGCACAGATACGCAGTATTTT
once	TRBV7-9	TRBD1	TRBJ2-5	CASSLGLTGEETQYF	TGTGCCAGCAGCTTAGGGTTAACAGGGGAAGAGACCCAGTACTTC
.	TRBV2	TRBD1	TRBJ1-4	CASRMTGGNEKLFF	TGTGCCAGCAGGATGACAGGGGGAAATGAAAAACTGTTTTTT